This T cell receptor (beta chain) was retrieved from a study of regulatory and conventional T cells in RAG deficiency. General study points: Shannon entropy fell and Simpson indices rose in RAG-deficient patients. Omenn syndrome and CID/AS patients had 95 to 100-fold fewer unique Treg TCR beta sequences, versus around 10-fold elsewhere.

With regard to this clone: The antigen is undetermined.

The sorted regulatory T cells were CD4+, CD25-high and CD127-low, with genomic DNA sequenced. Only in-frame clones appear in the TCRdb table, and some are missing; sequencing was by immunoSEQ multiplex PCR. The sample includes roughly 20,000 clones, roughly 87% seen only once; the top ten take around 1.4%. The CDR3 runs 14 residues. The germline V and J ends were trimmed by 6 bases and 4 bases, with 15 bases remaining between them. Germline V CDR1 and CDR2: MNHEY, SMNVEV (reference sequence). These records were also assigned to another study, of regulatory T cells. That work adds: The PCR used 52 TRBV and 13 TRBJ primers. In patients, unique TRB V-J pairs were restricted and V/J usage skewed, especially in Tregs.

This receptor was identified in a human donor in good health. The source material was Tregs sorted from blood. V is TRBV27 and J is TRBJ1-2; the D gene is possibly TRBD1 (6 bases). The CDR3 DNA sequence: TGTGCCAGCAGCTCGACAACAGGGCCCTATGGCTACACCTTC. This gives the protein CASSSTTGPYGYTF.